This T cell receptor beta chain derives from a study of blood T cells in healthy people across ages (dated by TCRdb to between 2015 and 2017). Notes on the research overall: In model experiments, template switching captured about one uniquely barcoded TCR beta cDNA molecule for every two T cells. The donors were split into four age groups: young (average around 15 years), middle-aged (around 37), aged (roughly 65) and long-lived (roughly 86). Donors of different ages were randomly distributed across sequencing lanes to avoid experimental bias. Using the same blood draw, the study looked at two additional independent replicas of 1 million unique cDNA reads for two donors, one aged 18 to 30 and the other aged 80 or older. Using deep sequencing normalized with unique cDNA molecular identifiers, the study measured how TCR beta repertoire diversity changes with age.

Notes on this clonotype: Its antigen target is currently unknown. No much larger clone is present one base from it, and per-base qualities are unavailable.

Overall results and qualifications from the work: Observed TCR beta diversity correlated strongly with the percentage of naive T cells measured by flow cytometry. Compared with the aged group, the long-lived group had more naive CD4+ T cells, fewer expanded clones and increased TCR diversity, a pattern suggesting age selection. As age increased, observed TCR beta diversity per million T cells dropped in a roughly linear way, and a significant reduction was already evident by age about 40. Total diversity estimates from one million sequenced T cells were considered lower bounds and underestimates. Bulk unsorted PBMC profiling prevented conclusive comparison of naive and antigen-experienced compartments. Because donor CMV infection status was unknown, age-related changes in expanded clonotypes were potentially confounded.

The roughly 39 donors, aged about 6 to 95 years, were systemically healthy Caucasian individuals from Russia. Each donor gave about 9.8 milliliters of peripheral blood, drawn into EDTA-treated Vacutainer tubes. PBMCs were isolated by Ficoll-Paque density-gradient centrifugation, with at least 6 million obtained per sample. Trizol reagent was used to extract total RNA from PBMCs, with at least 5.5 micrograms per sample. For every donor, flow cytometry on a PBMC aliquot measured the percentage of naive CD45RAhigh/CD27high T cells. The protocol used for the library was 5' RACE. For sequencing, an Illumina HiSeq 2500 was employed. The second PCR ran for roughly 6 to 11 cycles and used a J-beta primer mix along with a sample-barcoded 5' primer. A unique molecular identifier was introduced onto each TCR beta cDNA molecule by a template-switch 5' adaptor carrying 12 random nucleotides. Each sample yielded at least 3 million CDR3-containing paired-end reads. The Mint cDNA synthesis kit, primed by a TRBC-specific oligonucleotide, was used to synthesize first-strand cDNA from all RNA. Following uracil-DNA glycosylase treatment, all cDNA underwent a first 18-cycle PCR with the universal primers M1SS and BC2_uni_R. Per the authors' processing: For normalization, 1 million high-quality reads were randomly selected from each sample, with every read carrying a distinct molecular identifier. Instead of being binned into consensus sequences, reads with shared molecular identifiers were discarded. CDR3 identification, clonotype clustering and error correction used MiTCR with a Q25 quality threshold and the strictest error-elimination algorithm. A nonparametric unseen species model with Euler transformation was used to estimate lower-bound total TCR beta diversity. TCRdb reprocessing: public reads trimmed at Q25 with fastp, clones called with MiXCR, in-frame beta chains kept. One record per CDR3 amino acid sequence lists the most common genes and DNA. The V and J calls come from TCRdb's annotation, not from the publication. Across this sample there are around 1.5 million distinct CDR3 sequences, with around two fifths seen only once. The ten largest clones take up 7.9% of the sample.

Sequencing was done on a sample of blood. This TCR derives from a woman younger than 35 in good health.

Read as DNA, the sequence is TGCGCCAGCGGATCAGGAACCGAGCAGTACTTC. Its protein is CASGSGTEQYF. The chain was built from TRBV4-1 and TRBJ2-5, with no D gene named confidently. The J call is in doubt because the DNA end fits TRBJ2-7 better. CDR1 and CDR2 were assigned from the germline V gene as MGHRA and YSYEKL. Spanning cysteine to phenylalanine, the CDR3 consists of 11 amino acids. Only the CDR3 region is kept as DNA, spanning 33 bases read in frame from base 1.